These T cell receptor beta chains were read from a single sample in a study. TCRdb reprocessed the 5' RACE reads with MiXCR, giving one entry per CDR3 protein. The sample holds nearly 55,000 distinct CDR3 sequences, approximately 23% seen once. The specimen sequenced was tumor-infiltrating naive CD4+ T cells sorted from the breast tumor. The receptors stem from a female donor with breast cancer. The CDR3 runs from the conserved cysteine through the conserved F or W. D genes are given only for firm matches. For some rows the clone size is stated as once, few or many, or as a class when expanded; others skip it.

TRBJ1-1,TRBV7-9,.,few,CASSLDKRAFF,TGTGCCAGCAGCTTGGACAAAAGAGCTTTCTTT
TRBJ1-1,TRBV18,TRBD1,.,CASSPRGQGEAFF,TGTGCCAGCTCACCAAGGGGACAGGGTGAAGCTTTCTTT
TRBJ2-3,TRBV7-9,.,.,CASSLVSVTDTQYF,TGTGCCAGCAGCTTAGTTAGCGTCACAGATACGCAGTATTTT
TRBJ2-5,TRBV6-2/TRBV6-3,TRBD2,many,CASSYIAGGPDQETQYF,TGTGCCAGCAGTTATATAGCGGGAGGGCCCGACCAAGAGACCCAGTACTTC
TRBJ1-4,TRBV20-1,.,many,CSARDKGNDPREKLFF,TGCAGTGCTAGAGATAAAGGGAACGACCCGAGGGAAAAACTGTTTTTT
TRBJ2-7,TRBV29-1,.,many,CSAKNSYEQYF,TGCAGCGCCAAAAACTCCTACGAGCAGTACTTC
TRBJ1-1,TRBV5-1,.,few,CASSLAGHKNTEAFF,TGCGCCAGCAGCTTGGCCGGACACAAGAACACTGAAGCTTTCTTT
TRBJ2-7,TRBV29-1,.,many,CSVVPTGMSSYEQYF,TGCAGCGTTGTACCTACAGGGATGAGCTCCTACGAGCAGTACTTC
TRBJ2-3,TRBV7-2,.,.,CASSPSSSLDQDTQYF,TGTGCCAGCAGCCCGTCGAGTTCCCTCGACCAAGATACGCAGTATTTT
TRBJ1-1,TRBV5-1,.,.,CASGPELQGVDFF,TGCGCCAGCGGCCCCGAACTACAGGGAGTGGATTTCTTT
TRBJ2-6,TRBV7-2,.,few,CASSLVLQGFAGANVLTF,TGTGCCAGCAGCTTAGTCTTACAGGGATTTGCTGGGGCCAACGTCCTGACTTTC
TRBJ2-2,TRBV7-3,.,few,CASSLSTGRTGELFF,TGTGCCAGCAGCTTAAGTACAGGTCGCACCGGGGAGCTGTTTTTT
TRBJ1-5,TRBV5-1,.,few,CASSLEGRGQPQHF,TGCGCCAGCAGCTTGGAAGGGAGGGGTCAGCCCCAGCATTTT
TRBJ2-7,TRBV10-3,TRBD1,.,CAIRAGTGAGYSYEQYF,TGTGCCATCAGAGCCGGGACAGGGGCGGGTTATTCCTACGAGCAGTACTTC
TRBJ1-2,TRBV2,.,few,CASSSRQTNYGYTF,TGTGCCAGCAGTTCCCGACAGACTAACTATGGCTACACCTTC
TRBJ2-1,TRBV11-3,.,few,CASSSGGTRDNEQFF,TGTGCCAGCAGCTCGGGCGGGACAAGAGACAATGAGCAGTTCTTC
TRBJ1-5,TRBV6-6,.,few,CASTQEPYSNQPQHF,TGTGCCAGCACTCAGGAACCGTATAGCAATCAGCCCCAGCATTTT
TRBJ1-1,TRBV5-6,.,.,CASSPHDTEAFF,TGTGCCAGCAGCCCCCATGACACTGAAGCTTTCTTT
TRBJ2-1,TRBV20-1,.,few,CSARDSIRDYNEQFF,TGCAGTGCTAGAGATAGTATCAGGGACTACAATGAGCAGTTCTTC
TRBJ2-3,TRBV20-1,.,many,CSARVAGDTQYF,TGCAGTGCTAGAGTGGCGGGAGATACGCAGTATTTT
TRBJ1-1,TRBV4-2,.,.,CASSQGTETEAFF,TGTGCCAGCAGCCAAGGTACGGAGACGGAAGCTTTCTTT
TRBJ2-7,TRBV6-1,TRBD2,.,CASSLAGANPSYEQYF,TGTGCCAGCAGTTTAGCGGGCGCTAACCCCTCCTACGAGCAGTACTTC
TRBJ1-1,TRBV7-3,TRBD1,.,CASSVQGMNTEAFF,TGTGCCAGCAGCGTACAGGGGATGAACACTGAAGCTTTCTTT
TRBJ1-2,TRBV7-9,TRBD1,few,CASSLGQGAAGYTF,TGTGCCAGCAGCTTGGGACAGGGTGCGGCCGGCTACACCTTC
TRBJ2-2,TRBV5-1,.,few,CASSLDSYAGNTGELFF,TGTGCCAGCAGCTTGGACTCCTACGCAGGGAACACCGGGGAGCTGTTTTTT
TRBJ2-5,TRBV6-5,TRBD1,many,CASIGRDRGQETQYF,TGTGCCAGCATCGGGCGGGACAGGGGTCAAGAGACCCAGTACTTC
TRBJ2-5,TRBV20-1,TRBD2,few,CSASASGGTGTQYF,TGCAGTGCTAGCGCTAGCGGGGGAACGGGGACCCAGTACTTC
TRBJ1-5,TRBV5-1,.,.,CASSPGADYSNQPQHF,TGCGCCAGCAGCCCTGGAGCAGATTATAGCAATCAGCCCCAGCATTTT
TRBJ2-1,TRBV6-5,TRBD1,many,CASSYRPGTVSYNEQFF,TGTGCCAGCAGTTACCGCCCGGGGACAGTTTCCTACAATGAGCAGTTCTTC
TRBJ2-1,TRBV7-9,TRBD2,.,CASSLRVRGGSSYNEQFF,TGTGCCAGCAGCTTGCGGGTTCGCGGGGGGAGCTCCTACAATGAGCAGTTCTTC
TRBJ2-1,TRBV5-1,.,few,CASSLRPEDEQFF,TGCGCCAGCAGCTTGAGACCGGAGGATGAGCAGTTCTTC
TRBJ1-2,TRBV12-3/TRBV12-4,TRBD1,.,CASSVTGVGGYTF,TGTGCCAGCAGCGTGACAGGGGTTGGAGGCTACACCTTC
TRBJ1-2,TRBV27,.,.,CASSVKGATGYGFTF,TGTGCCAGCAGCGTGAAGGGCGCGACCGGCTATGGCTTCACCTTC
TRBJ2-1,TRBV5-5,TRBD2,.,CASARTSVPYNEQFF,TGTGCCAGCGCGAGGACTAGCGTACCCTACAATGAGCAGTTCTTC
TRBJ2-7,TRBV7-9,TRBD2,.,CASSLGTGTTQYF,TGTGCCAGCAGCTTGGGGACCGGGACTACTCAGTACTTC
TRBJ2-6,TRBV18,.,.,CASSPERSGANVLAF,TGTGCCAGCTCACCAGAACGGTCTGGGGCCAACGTCCTGGCTTTC
TRBJ1-2,TRBV6-6,.,.,CAITGSDGYAF,TGCGCCATTACAGGGTCTGATGGCTACGCCTTC
TRBJ1-2,TRBV6-5,TRBD1,few,CASSYRGANYGYTF,TGTGCCAGCAGCTACAGGGGCGCTAACTATGGCTACACCTTC
TRBJ2-3,TRBV20-1,.,.,CSATRLGSYTDTQYF,TGCAGTGCCACCCGACTAGGCTCCTACACAGATACGCAGTATTTT
TRBJ1-1,TRBV20-1,.,few,CSAPDRLMNTEAFF,TGCAGTGCCCCCGACCGATTAATGAACACTGAAGCTTTCTTT
TRBJ2-4,TRBV9,.,many,CASSPQEGTKNIQYF,TGTGCCAGCAGCCCCCAAGAGGGGACCAAAAACATTCAGTACTTC
TRBJ1-1,TRBV20-1,.,.,CSARDPRGTEAFF,TGCAGTGCTAGAGATCCACGGGGGACTGAAGCTTTCTTT
TRBJ2-1,TRBV4-2,TRBD2,few,CASSQEGASGRESEQFF,TGTGCCAGCAGCCAAGAAGGGGCTAGCGGGAGAGAGAGTGAGCAGTTCTTC
TRBJ2-5,TRBV20-1,TRBD2,.,CSASQRGGLETQYF,TGCAGTGCTAGTCAGCGGGGGGGCCTGGAGACCCAGTACTTC
TRBJ2-7,TRBV7-2,.,.,CASSLGSGGRPLSYEQYF,TGTGCCAGCAGCTTAGGATCGGGTGGGAGACCTTTGTCCTACGAGCAGTACTTC
TRBJ1-2,TRBV20-1,.,few,CSAAPGARYGYTF,TGCAGTGCCGCCCCGGGGGCAAGATATGGCTACACCTTC